These 26 T cell receptor beta chains share one sample of origin, sequenced in a study of CD8 T cells in ankylosing spondylitis. In TCRdb, the 5' RACE reads were re-called with MiXCR into one record per CDR3 protein. The data contain 150,000 to 250,000 distinct CDR3 sequences, 10% to 15% of them singletons. The sequencing input was blood, either unsorted or a sorted T cell fraction (not recorded which). These receptors were obtained from a male donor with ankylosing spondylitis or in good health (not recorded which).

The sample holds a few counts of this clonotype. The CDR3 DNA follows: TGTGCCACCAGCAGAGATCAAGCTGGGGCCAACGTCCTGACTTTC. It translates to CATSRDQAGANVLTF. The rearrangement links TRBV15 to TRBJ2-6; D gene uncertain. There are 15 residues in the CDR3. The ends were cut back, 0 bases at V and 2 bases at J, with 5 bases in the middle. Germline V lookup: CDR1 LNHNV, CDR2 YYDKDF (reference sequence).

This clonotype was counted only a few times. The chain carries TRBV5-1 and TRBJ2-1; D possibly corresponds to TRBD2 (6 bases). Germline lookup yields CDR1 SGHRS and CDR2 YFSETQ. V was trimmed by 3 bases and J by 7 bases, leaving 23 bases between them. CDR3 size: 17 residues. In DNA form, the CDR3 reads TGCGCCAGCAGCTGGGGGGTCGACGCTCTGGGTTCGAATGAGCAGTTCTTC. This codes for CASSWGVDALGSNEQFF.

The chain carries TRBV6-1 and TRBJ2-2, with 10 positions matching TRBD2. This CDR3 comprises 16 residues. V lost 7 bases and J lost 3; bases outside the gene matches: 8. From germline, CDR1 is MNHNS and CDR2 SASEGT. The CDR3 coding sequence is TGTGCCAGCAAAGGGACTAGCGCCATATACACCGGGGAGCTGTTTTTT. This codes for CASKGTSAIYTGELFF.

This clonotype was counted a few times. V usage is TRBV7-9 and J usage is TRBJ2-2; D gene ambiguous. Germline values: CDR1 SEHNR, CDR2 FQNEAQ (reference sequence). The length of the CDR3 is 14 residues. Trimming removed 3 bases at V and 3 bases at J, with 8 bases between. The CDR3 region has the DNA TGTGCCAGCAGCTTCAACAGCTACACCGGGGAGCTGTTTTTT. Amino acid sequence: CASSFNSYTGELFF.

The chain couples TRBV20-1 to TRBJ2-7, with TRBD1 as a possible D gene (5 bases). Germline V lookup: CDR1 DFQATT, CDR2 SNEGSKA (reference sequence). The CDR3 is 13 residues long. Trimming stripped 0 bases from V and 5 bases from J, with 11 bases between. CDR3 bases: TGCAGTGCTAGAGATTGGGGCAGCCACGAGCAGTACTTC. It codes for CSARDWGSHEQYF.

This clonotype was seen repeatedly, ten times or more. In nucleotides, the CDR3 is TGTGCCAGCGGGAGCAGGGACACCAAAGCCAAAAACATTCAGTACTTC. It encodes CASGSRDTKAKNIQYF. The rearrangement joins TRBV12-3 or TRBV12-4 to TRBJ2-4, with D perhaps TRBD1 (6 bases). The CDR3 has 16 amino acids. Trimming shortened V by 8 bases and J by 0 bases, and 17 bases separated the two germline ends.

This clonotype was counted ten times or more. This chain joins TRBV7-9 and TRBJ1-1, with D maybe TRBD1 (6 bases). Germline-derived CDR1 and CDR2 are SEHNR and FQNEAQ (reference sequence). This CDR3 is 15 amino acids long. Trimming cost V 0 bases and J 5 bases, with 13 bases left between them. The chain's CDR3 is CASSLALTGKTEAFF. The CDR3 coding sequence is TGTGCCAGCAGCTTAGCGCTCACAGGGAAGACTGAAGCTTTCTTT.

This clonotype occurred a few times. The V call is TRBV12-3 or TRBV12-4, the J call TRBJ2-6; 7 nucleotides line up with TRBD1. The CDR3 extends over 12 amino acids. Trimming cost V 4 bases and J 19 bases; bases outside gene matches: 10. The CDR3 DNA reads TGTGCCAGCAGTTGGGGGACAGAATGGATCACTTTC. This encodes CASSWGTEWITF.

This clonotype occurred a few times. J is TRBJ1-5 and V is TRBV27; 9 bases are a match to TRBD1. The J segment lost 5 bases and the V segment lost 7 bases, leaving 6 bases of the junction unmatched. The length of the CDR3 is 14 residues. The germline gives CDR1 MNHEY, CDR2 SMNVEV (reference sequence). CDR3 in amino acids: CASKQTGGYQPQHF. DNA for the CDR3: TGTGCCAGCAAACAAACAGGGGGCTATCAGCCCCAGCATTTT.

The V gene is TRBV18, the J gene TRBJ2-3; TRBD1 aligns across 9 bases. The CDR3 extends over 16 amino acids. Per the germline V gene, CDR1 is KGHSH and CDR2 is LQKENI. Trimming at V came to 1 base and at J to 5 bases, leaving 7 bases not matched to a gene. The CDR3 DNA follows: TGTGCCAGCTCACCACTGGACAGGGGTGCACAAGATACGCAGTATTTT. The encoded protein is CASSPLDRGAQDTQYF.

V and J are TRBV18 and TRBJ1-5, with D tentatively TRBD1 (6 bases). Germline-derived CDR1 and CDR2 are KGHSH and LQKENI. The V and J ends lost 0 bases and 4 bases respectively, with 13 bases between them. The CDR3 extends over 16 amino acids. CDR3 loop: CASSPPAGEGNQPQHF. For the CDR3, the DNA is TGTGCCAGCTCACCACCCGCAGGGGAAGGAAATCAGCCCCAGCATTTT.

This clonotype has a handful of counts. A much larger clone sits a single nucleotide away, making a read error possible. The chain is built from TRBV27 and TRBJ1-5; D unresolved. The CDR3 length is 13 residues. The germline V and J ends were trimmed by 6 bases and 4 bases, with 10 bases remaining between them. The germline gives CDR1 MNHEY, CDR2 SMNVEV (reference sequence). The CDR3 nucleotides read TGTGCCAGCAGCCCCTATAGGAATCAGCCCCAGCATTTT. It encodes CASSPYRNQPQHF.

This clonotype turned up a few times. The V call is TRBV12-3 or TRBV12-4, the J call TRBJ1-5; no clear D. Trimming stripped 4 bases from V and 5 bases from J, with 15 bases between. The length of the CDR3 is 15 residues. The CDR3 DNA reads TGTGCCAGCAGTTCCGCCGAGTGGGCTGATCAGCCCCAGCATTTT. It is translated as CASSSAEWADQPQHF.

The table lists this clonotype with many counts. The chain recombines TRBV11-2 with TRBJ2-5; tentative D call: TRBD2 (6 bases). The CDR3 is 16 residues long. The ends were cut back, 1 base at V and 5 bases at J, with 17 bases in the middle. Germline loops: CDR1 SGHAT, CDR2 FQNNGV. CDR3 DNA sequence: TGTGCCAGCAGCTTAGGAGTCTCGCGGGGAGAGGAGACCCAGTACTTC. Translation gives CASSLGVSRGEETQYF. Full variable domain (missing parts from reference TRBV11-2 and TRBJ2-5): EAGVAQSPRYKIIEKRQSVAFWCNPISGHATLYWYQQILGQGPKLLIQFQNNGVVDDSQLPKDRFSAERLKGVDSTLKIQPAKLEDSAVYLCASSLGVSRGEETQYFGPGTRLLVL.

The chain uses TRBV5-1 and TRBJ2-7, with D maybe TRBD1 (6 bases). Between the trimmed V and J ends, which lost 1 base and 1 base, there was a span of 15 bases. In germline, CDR1 is SGHRS, CDR2 YFSETQ. This CDR3 is built from 16 residues. CDR3 protein: CASSLRKEGGSYEQYF. The DNA of the CDR3 is TGCGCCAGCAGCTTGCGTAAGGAAGGGGGTTCCTACGAGCAGTACTTC.

The chain combines TRBV20-1 with TRBJ2-7; D may be TRBD2 (7 bases). Trimming cost V 3 bases and J 1 base, with 19 bases left between them. Germline CDR1 and CDR2: DFQATT and SNEGSKA (reference sequence). The CDR3 loop spans 16 amino acids. The CDR3 region is CSASWGGGPNSYEQYF. The CDR3 DNA follows: TGCAGTGCTAGTTGGGGCGGGGGCCCAAATTCCTACGAGCAGTACTTC.

V is TRBV5-1 and J is TRBJ1-4; D unclear. Trimming cost V 5 bases and J 6 bases, with 11 bases left between them. CDR3 length: 13 residues. Germline V CDR1 and CDR2: SGHRS, YFSETQ. This CDR3 is CASSIEGYEKLFF. The CDR3 DNA is TGCGCCAGCAGTATTGAGGGATATGAAAAACTGTTTTTT.

V usage is TRBV7-8 and J usage is TRBJ1-1; D is undetermined. Trimming stripped 6 bases from V and 0 bases from J, with 11 bases between. CDR1 is SGHVS and CDR2 is FQNEAQ in the germline V gene. The CDR3 runs 14 residues. The CDR3 bases are TGTGCCAGCAGTTCGACAACTATGAACACTGAAGCTTTCTTT. The encoded protein is CASSSTTMNTEAFF.

V is TRBV11-1 and J is TRBJ2-7, with D hard to call. Germline CDR1 and CDR2: SGHAT and FQDESV (reference sequence). This CDR3 is built from 18 residues. The V end lost 5 bases, the J end lost 0 bases, and 23 bases lay between the germline ends. The CDR3 protein is CASSEPTTMGQSSYEQYF. CDR3 DNA sequence: TGTGCCAGCAGCGAACCCACCACGATGGGCCAGAGCTCCTACGAGCAGTACTTC.

CDR3 in amino acids: CASSGGYRVSEQYF. DNA of the CDR3: TGCGCCAGCAGCGGAGGCTACAGGGTGTCCGAGCAGTACTTC. The V gene is TRBV5-1, the J gene TRBJ2-7; a weak D match, TRBD1 (6 bases). V lost 4 bases and J lost 6, with 17 bases in between. This CDR3 is 14 amino acids long. Germline V gene data show CDR1 as SGHRS and CDR2 as YFSETQ.

The chain recombines TRBV18 with TRBJ1-6; 9 bases are a match to TRBD1. Unmatched junction bases numbered 7, after V lost 6 bases and J lost 7 bases. The CDR3 covers 15 residues. Germline CDR1 is KGHSH and CDR2 is LQKENI. CDR3 bases: TGTGCCAGCTCGACCTCCGGGACAGGGAATTCACCCCTCCACTTT. Its translation: CASSTSGTGNSPLHF.

V gene TRBV7-9 combines with J gene TRBJ2-3; D is unclear. Germline-derived CDR1 and CDR2 are SEHNR and FQNEAQ (reference sequence). Between the trimmed V and J ends, which lost 1 base and 6 bases, there was a span of 17 bases. The CDR3 spans 16 residues. The CDR3 reads CASSLVVRHGYDTQYF. CDR3 coding DNA: TGTGCCAGCAGCTTAGTCGTCCGTCACGGGTACGATACGCAGTATTTT.

The V call is TRBV2, the J call TRBJ2-3; TRBD2 is a possible D gene (6 bases). This CDR3 is 16 amino acids long. Germline CDR1 SNHLY, CDR2 FYNNEI. With 8 bases removed from V and 1 base from J, the gap between germline ends came to 19 bases. Written as DNA, the CDR3 is TGTGCCAGCCCCTTCCTAGCGAGCGGTCGCACAGATACGCAGTATTTT. Translation: CASPFLASGRTDTQYF.

This clonotype was counted a few times. The J gene is TRBJ2-5, the V gene TRBV29-1; a weak D match, TRBD2 (6 bases). Trimming removed 3 bases from V and 4 bases from J, with 12 bases in between. The CDR3 consists of 13 residues. Germline V CDR1 and CDR2: SQVTM, ANQGSEA. CDR3 region: CSVERGGVETQYF. DNA of the CDR3: TGCAGCGTTGAGCGGGGCGGGGTAGAGACCCAGTACTTC.

This clonotype was observed a few times. The rearrangement uses TRBV21-1 and TRBJ2-3; the table's D call, TRBD1, has no DNA check behind it. TRBV21-1 is described as a pseudogene. The CDR3 runs 13 residues. The CDR3 loop reads CVPPGARTDTQYF. DNA of the CDR3: TGTGTTCCCCCGGGGGCGCGGACAGATACGCAGTATTTT.

This clonotype has ten or more counts. The chain has TRBV5-1 and TRBJ1-5; D gene unclear. This CDR3 is 13 amino acids long. CDR1 and CDR2 (germline): SGHRS, YFSETQ. V lost 7 bases and J 7 bases, leaving 15 bases between the germline ends. The CDR3 coding sequence is TGCGCCAGCTCCTCCAGAAGTGGCCAGCCCCAGCATTTT. The encoded protein is CASSSRSGQPQHF.